The entry below describes one T cell receptor (beta chain). This entry belongs to a study of blood T cell repertoires in COVID-19. Study in general: Donors of Cohort 3 who recovered were those that had two negative PCRs, clearance, or symptom resolution. Sites across the United States, Italy and Spain contributed samples from acute and convalescent COVID-19.

The CDR3 is made up of 15 amino acids. V lost 6 bases and J 4 bases, leaving 18 bases between the germline ends. Germline V CDR1 and CDR2: MDHEN, SYDVKM. Adults between roughly 18 and 89 years of age took part from approximately 24 US areas. Participants' reported clinical history set cohort assignment. Sequenced by immunoSEQ multiplex PCR; TCRdb stores in-frame clones only, minus some. The repertoire has about 170,000 clones, 79% of them found once; the top ten carry around 20%. This TCR was sampled from a woman in her 70s in a cohort exposed to, infected with or recovered from COVID-19 (not recorded which). The chain combines TRBV28 with TRBJ1-2; D not resolved. The sequencing sample was made of PBMCs or T cells enriched from blood (not recorded which). The DNA of the CDR3 is TGTGCCAGCAGCCCTGCAGCGCTTGGGTTCTATGGCTACACCTTC. Its protein product is CASSPAALGFYGYTF.